The next 18 T cell receptor beta chains were all read from a single sample in a study of blood T cell repertoires in COVID-19. Generated by immunoSEQ multiplex PCR, the TCRdb table keeps only in-frame clones and is missing some. The sample contains under 150,000 clones, approximately 90% of which appear only once. The sequenced sample consisted of peripheral blood. The receptor set was obtained from a human donor in a cohort sampled during active COVID-19.

This chain connects TRBV10-3 to TRBJ2-7; a weak D match, TRBD2 (6 bases). CDR1 is ENHRY, CDR2 SYGVKD, per germline. The CDR3 has 14 residues. V was pared by 7 bases and J by 6 bases, with 19 bases between. In nucleotides, the CDR3 is TGTGCCATCACTGGCGGGGAGTTGGGGGGCGAGCAGTACTTC. Amino acids: CAITGGELGGEQYF.

The chain has TRBV5-4 and TRBJ2-7, with TRBD1 matching over 9 bases. Germline CDR1 is SGHNT and CDR2 is YYREEE (reference sequence). V trimming: 4 bases; J trimming: 4 bases; junction bases outside the gene matches: 6. The CDR3 has 14 amino acids. The chain's CDR3 is CASSAPGQGYEQYF. In DNA form, the CDR3 reads TGTGCCAGCAGCGCTCCGGGACAGGGTTACGAGCAGTACTTC.

The gene calls are TRBV2 and TRBJ2-3; tentative D call: TRBD2 (6 bases). This CDR3 region has 16 residues. Trimming removed 5 bases from V and 4 bases from J, with 19 bases in between. CDR1 and CDR2 (germline): SNHLY, FYNNEI. CDR3: CASSSHRTTLADTQYF. CDR3 sequence (DNA): TGTGCCAGCAGTTCCCATCGGACTACATTAGCAGATACGCAGTATTTT. Complete variable domain (other parts from reference TRBV2 and TRBJ2-3): EPEVTQTPSHQVTQMGQEVILRCVPISNHLYFYWYRQILGQKVEFLVSFYNNEISEKSEIFDDQFSVERPDGSNFTLKIRSTKLEDSAMYFCASSSHRTTLADTQYFGPGTRLTVL.

The chain employs TRBV27 and TRBJ2-1; D is perhaps TRBD2 (6 bases). The CDR3 sequence is 15 residues long. V lost 2 bases to trimming and J lost 6 bases, with 14 bases between them. Germline loops: CDR1 MNHEY, CDR2 SMNVEV (reference sequence). In nucleotides, the CDR3 is TGTGCCAGCAGTTTAGTCTCCTCTAGCGTCAATGAGCAGTTCTTC. As protein: CASSLVSSSVNEQFF.

This chain joins TRBV6-5 and TRBJ1-4; 8 bases align to TRBD1. J was trimmed by 7 bases and V by 6 bases; bases with no gene match: 10. This CDR3 is built from 15 residues. Germline V gene lookup returns CDR1 MNHEY and CDR2 SVGAGI. The CDR3 reads CASRSLTGVGEKLFF. The CDR3 DNA sequence: TGTGCCAGCAGGTCATTGACAGGGGTTGGTGAAAAACTGTTTTTT.

This chain links TRBV10-3 with TRBJ1-3; D is undetermined. Trimming stripped 6 bases from V and 0 bases from J, with 6 bases between. This CDR3 is 13 amino acids long. Germline V lookup: CDR1 ENHRY, CDR2 SYGVKD. The CDR3 here is CAISQNSGNTIYF. Here the CDR3 DNA reads TGTGCCATCAGCCAGAACTCTGGAAACACCATATATTTT.

V usage is TRBV3-1 (or the pseudogene TRBV3-2) and J usage is TRBJ2-1, with TRBD2 as a possible D gene (7 bases). CDR1 LGHDT and CDR2 YNNKEL come from the germline V gene (reference sequence). The CDR3 has 17 residues. Deletions cut 0 bases from V and 1 base from J, with 13 bases between. The CDR3 is CASSQDLGGRSYNEQFF. CDR3 coding DNA: TGTGCCAGCAGCCAAGATTTGGGGGGGCGATCCTACAATGAGCAGTTCTTC.

V is TRBV28 and J is TRBJ2-2; a possible D gene is TRBD1 (6 bases). The CDR3 loop spans 14 amino acids. Trimming stripped 3 bases from V and 3 bases from J, with 8 bases between. The germline CDR1 and CDR2 sequences are MDHEN and SYDVKM. DNA for the CDR3: TGTGCCAGCAGTTTGACAGGAGACACCGGGGAGCTGTTTTTT. Its translation: CASSLTGDTGELFF.

The chain uses TRBV9 and TRBJ1-2, with D possibly matching TRBD1 (6 bases). Germline CDR1 reads SGDLS; CDR2 reads YYNGEE. Trimming removed 1 base from V and 2 bases from J, with 9 bases in between. This CDR3 comprises 14 residues. In nucleotides, the CDR3 is TGTGCCAGCAGCGTAATGACAGGCAACTATGGCTACACCTTC. Translation: CASSVMTGNYGYTF.

The CDR3 reads CASRPTGVRSYEQYF. The CDR3 nucleotides read TGTGCCAGCAGACCTACAGGGGTTAGGTCCTACGAGCAGTACTTC. This sequence joins TRBV28 and TRBJ2-7; TRBD1 aligns across 7 bases. The CDR3 length is 15 residues. The V and J ends lost 6 bases and 1 base, in that order; junction bases with no gene match: 9. Germline V gene lookup returns CDR1 MDHEN and CDR2 SYDVKM.

The chain employs TRBV7-6 and TRBJ2-3; 7 bases agree with TRBD2. Germline V lookup: CDR1 SGHVS, CDR2 FNYEAQ. The ends lost 4 bases at V and 4 bases at J; junction bases unmatched: 8. CDR3 size: 15 residues. The CDR3 loop reads CASSSSGQLSDTQYF. The CDR3 nucleotides are TGTGCCAGCAGCTCTAGCGGCCAACTTTCAGATACGCAGTATTTT.

The chain combines TRBV25-1 with TRBJ2-7; 9 bases agree with TRBD2. This CDR3 has 15 residues. Germline V gene lookup returns CDR1 MGHDK and CDR2 SYGVNS. The trim removed 4 bases at V and 1 base at J, leaving 5 bases unmatched. The CDR3 sequence is CASSGSGGLSYEQYF. In DNA form, the CDR3 reads TGTGCCAGCAGTGGGAGCGGGGGGTTATCCTACGAGCAGTACTTC.

The genes are TRBV6-4 and TRBJ1-1, with 9 bases aligning to TRBD1. This CDR3 spans 14 amino acids. Per germline, CDR1 MRHNA and CDR2 SNTAGT. Germline trimming cut 6 bases from V and 6 bases from J; bases unmatched to any gene: 8. CDR3 sequence: CASSAGQGTSEAFF. Here the CDR3 DNA reads TGTGCCAGCAGCGCGGGACAGGGTACGTCTGAAGCTTTCTTT.

This clone came up a few times. This chain joins TRBV15 and TRBJ2-7; D might be TRBD2 (5 bases). The V end was cut by 1 base, the J end by 0 bases, with 13 bases between. Germline loops: CDR1 LNHNV, CDR2 YYDKDF (reference sequence). The CDR3 covers 16 residues. CDR3 DNA sequence: TGTGCCACCAGCAGAGGGGATGGCGGGCTCTCCTACGAGCAGTACTTC. The encoded protein is CATSRGDGGLSYEQYF.

The rearrangement joins TRBV28 to TRBJ1-1; 8 nucleotides align to TRBD1. The CDR3 spans 16 residues. Per the germline V gene, CDR1 is MDHEN and CDR2 is SYDVKM. V shed 6 bases and J 6 bases; nucleotides not matched to a gene: 15. DNA for the CDR3: TGTGCCAGCAGCGACATTCGGACAGGGTTTAGGGCTGAAGCTTTCTTT. Encoded protein: CASSDIRTGFRAEAFF. The full variable domain, its missing parts supplied by reference TRBV28 and TRBJ1-1, is DVKVTQSSRYLVKRTGEKVFLECVQDMDHENMFWYRQDPGLGLRLIYFSYDVKMKEKGDIPEGYSVSREKKERFSLILESASTNQTSMYLCASSDIRTGFRAEAFFGQGTRLTVV.

This sequence joins TRBV6-5 and TRBJ2-6; D remains ambiguous. This CDR3 is built from 15 residues. Trimming removed 6 bases at V and 3 bases at J, with 12 bases between. Germline CDR1 is MNHEY and CDR2 is SVGAGI. The CDR3 coding sequence is TGTGCCAGCAGCGTCGGTGAAAGTGGGGCCAACGTCCTGACTTTC. This gives the protein CASSVGESGANVLTF.

The gene calls are TRBV6-4 and TRBJ2-7; possibly TRBD1 for D (7 bases). Germline assignment: CDR1 MRHNA and CDR2 SNTAGT. V shed 3 bases and J shed 3 bases, with 15 bases lying between them. CDR3 length equals 15 residues. The DNA of the CDR3 is TGTGCCAGCAGTGAGGAGGGCAGGGGGGACTACGAGCAGTACTTC. This translates into CASSEEGRGDYEQYF.

The chain employs TRBV6-1 and TRBJ1-5; 10 nucleotides agree with TRBD1. V lost 4 bases and J lost 4; bases outside the gene matches: 13. Germline V gene sequence: CDR1 MNHNS, CDR2 SASEGT. CDR3 length: 18 amino acids. DNA for the CDR3: TGTGCCAGCAGTGTATTTGTCTTTGGGACAGGGGAAAATCAGCCCCAGCATTTT. As protein: CASSVFVFGTGENQPQHF.